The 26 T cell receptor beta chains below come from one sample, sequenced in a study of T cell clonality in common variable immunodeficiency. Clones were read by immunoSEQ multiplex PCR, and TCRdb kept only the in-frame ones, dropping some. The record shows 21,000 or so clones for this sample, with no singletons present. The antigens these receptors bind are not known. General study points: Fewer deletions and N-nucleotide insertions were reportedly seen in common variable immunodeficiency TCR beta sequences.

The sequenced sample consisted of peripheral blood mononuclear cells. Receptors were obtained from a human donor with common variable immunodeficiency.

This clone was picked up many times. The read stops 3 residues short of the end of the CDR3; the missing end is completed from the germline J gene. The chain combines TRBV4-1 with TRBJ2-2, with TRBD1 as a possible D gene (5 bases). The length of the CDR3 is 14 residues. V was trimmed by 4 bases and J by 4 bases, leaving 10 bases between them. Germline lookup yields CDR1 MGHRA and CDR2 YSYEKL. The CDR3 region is CASSPGHLTGELFF. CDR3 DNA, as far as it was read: TGCGCCAGCAGCCCCGGACATCTCACCGGGGAG.

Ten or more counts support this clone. This CDR3 is CASSLRQGDSPLHF. CDR3 DNA, as far as it was read: TGTGCCAGTAGTCTCCGACAGGGTGATTCACCC. This rearrangement joins TRBV19 to TRBJ1-6, with 7 bases identical to TRBD1. The read falls 3 residues short of the CDR3 end, and the missing part is taken from the germline J gene. Looked up from germline, CDR1 is LNHDA and CDR2 is SQIVND (reference sequence). The CDR3 is 14 amino acids. The junction had 6 bases not matched to a gene; V was cut back by 5 bases and J by 8 bases.

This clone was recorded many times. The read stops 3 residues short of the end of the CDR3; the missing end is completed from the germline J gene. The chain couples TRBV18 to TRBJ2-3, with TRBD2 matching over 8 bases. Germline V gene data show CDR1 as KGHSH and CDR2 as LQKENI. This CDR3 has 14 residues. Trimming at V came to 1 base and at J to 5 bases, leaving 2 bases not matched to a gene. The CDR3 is CASSPRAGEDTQYF. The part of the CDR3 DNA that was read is TGTGCCAGCTCACCACGAGCGGGGGAAGATACG.

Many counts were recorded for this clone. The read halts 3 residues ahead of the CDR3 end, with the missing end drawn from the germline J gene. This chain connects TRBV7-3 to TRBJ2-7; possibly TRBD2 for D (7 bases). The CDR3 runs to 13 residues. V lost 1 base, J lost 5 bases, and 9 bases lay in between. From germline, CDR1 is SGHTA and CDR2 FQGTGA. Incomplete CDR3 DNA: TGTGCCAGCAGCTTAAGAGGGGGGGACGAG. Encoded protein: CASSLRGGDE. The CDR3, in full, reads CASSLRGGDEQYF.

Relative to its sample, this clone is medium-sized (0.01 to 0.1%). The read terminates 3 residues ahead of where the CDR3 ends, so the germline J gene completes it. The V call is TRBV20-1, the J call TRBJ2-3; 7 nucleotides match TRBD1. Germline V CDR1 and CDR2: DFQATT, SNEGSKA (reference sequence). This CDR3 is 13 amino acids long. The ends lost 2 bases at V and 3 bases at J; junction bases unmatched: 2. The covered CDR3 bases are TGCAGTGCTAGAAAGGGACAGACAGATACG. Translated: CSARKGQTDT. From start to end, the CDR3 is CSARKGQTDTQYF.

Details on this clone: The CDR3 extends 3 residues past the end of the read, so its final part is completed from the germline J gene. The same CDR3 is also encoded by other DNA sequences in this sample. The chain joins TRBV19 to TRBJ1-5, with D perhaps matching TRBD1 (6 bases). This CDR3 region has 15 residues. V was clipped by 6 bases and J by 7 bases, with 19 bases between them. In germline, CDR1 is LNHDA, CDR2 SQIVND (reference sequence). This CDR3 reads CASRWAQGRGQPQHF. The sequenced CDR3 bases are TGTGCCAGTAGGTGGGCGCAGGGGCGAGGACAGCCC.

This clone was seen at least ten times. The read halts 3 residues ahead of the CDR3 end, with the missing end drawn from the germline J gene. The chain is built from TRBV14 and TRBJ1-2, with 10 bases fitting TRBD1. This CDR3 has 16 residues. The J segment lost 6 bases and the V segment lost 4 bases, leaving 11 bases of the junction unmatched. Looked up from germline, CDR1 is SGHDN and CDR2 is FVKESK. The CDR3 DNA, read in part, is TGTGCCAGCAGCCTCTGGAGGACAGGGGGAATCCATGGC. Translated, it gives CASSLWRTGGIHG. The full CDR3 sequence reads CASSLWRTGGIHGYTF.

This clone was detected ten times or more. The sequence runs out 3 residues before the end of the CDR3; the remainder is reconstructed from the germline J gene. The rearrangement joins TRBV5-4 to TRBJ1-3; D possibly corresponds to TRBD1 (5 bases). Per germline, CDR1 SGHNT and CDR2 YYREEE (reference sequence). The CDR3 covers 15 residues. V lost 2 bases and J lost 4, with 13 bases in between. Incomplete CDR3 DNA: TGTGCCAGCAGCTTTACGGGGGATTCGGGAAACACC. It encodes CASSFTGDSGNT. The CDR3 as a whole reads CASSFTGDSGNTIYF.

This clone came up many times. The CDR3 here is CASSGTGGSYNEQFF. The CDR3 bases that were read are TGTGCCAGCAGCGGGACAGGGGGATCCTACAATGAG. V and J are TRBV2 and TRBJ2-1; 11 bases fit TRBD1. The sequenced fragment ends 3 residues before the CDR3 boundary, so the rest is inferred from the germline J gene. The CDR3 totals 15 residues. V shed 6 bases, J shed 1 base, and the junction held 2 bases outside the gene matches. The germline V gene encodes CDR1 SNHLY and CDR2 FYNNEI.

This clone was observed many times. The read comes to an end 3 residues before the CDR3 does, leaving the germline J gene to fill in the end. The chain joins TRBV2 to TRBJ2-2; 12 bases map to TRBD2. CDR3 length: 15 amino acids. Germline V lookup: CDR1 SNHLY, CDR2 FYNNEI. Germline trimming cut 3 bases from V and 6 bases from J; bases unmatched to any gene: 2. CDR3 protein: CASSDLAGGPGELFF. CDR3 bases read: TGTGCCAGCAGTGACCTAGCGGGGGGGCCCGGGGAG.

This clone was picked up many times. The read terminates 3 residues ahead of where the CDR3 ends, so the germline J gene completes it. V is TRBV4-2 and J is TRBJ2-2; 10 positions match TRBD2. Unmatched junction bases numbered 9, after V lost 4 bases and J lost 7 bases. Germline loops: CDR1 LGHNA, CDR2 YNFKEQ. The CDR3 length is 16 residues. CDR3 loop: CASSPGAGGHVGELFF. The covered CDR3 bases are TGTGCCAGCAGCCCAGGAGCGGGGGGGCATGTCGGGGAG.

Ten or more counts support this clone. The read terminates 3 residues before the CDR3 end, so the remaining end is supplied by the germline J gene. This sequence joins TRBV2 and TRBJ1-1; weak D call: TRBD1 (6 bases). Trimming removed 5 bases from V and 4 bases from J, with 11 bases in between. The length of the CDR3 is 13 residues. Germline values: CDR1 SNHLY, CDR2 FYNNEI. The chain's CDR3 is CASSSRGATEAFF. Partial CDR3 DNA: TGTGCCAGCAGTTCTCGGGGGGCCACTGAA.

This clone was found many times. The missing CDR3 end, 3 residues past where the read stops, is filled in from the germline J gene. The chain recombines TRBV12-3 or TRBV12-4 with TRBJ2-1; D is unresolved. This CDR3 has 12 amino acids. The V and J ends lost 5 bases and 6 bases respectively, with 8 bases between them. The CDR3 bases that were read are TGTGCCAGCAGTCCCACCAGCAATGAG. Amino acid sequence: CASSPTSNE. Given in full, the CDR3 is CASSPTSNEQFF.

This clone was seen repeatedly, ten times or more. CDR3: CASSYSGTANTGELFF. The DNA read from the CDR3 is TGTGCCAGCAGTTATTCCGGGACAGCGAACACCGGGGAG. This chain connects TRBV28 to TRBJ2-2, with TRBD1 matching over 7 bases. Sequencing ends 3 residues short of the CDR3 end; the germline J gene provides the rest. J was trimmed by 0 bases and V by 4 bases; bases with no gene match: 5. CDR3 size: 16 residues. Germline CDR1 is MDHEN and CDR2 is SYDVKM. Full variable domain (missing parts from reference TRBV28 and TRBJ2-2): DVKVTQSSRYLVKRTGEKVFLECVQDMDHENMFWYRQDPGLGLRLIYFSYDVKMKEKGDIPEGYSVSREKKERFSLILESASTNQTSMYLCASSYSGTANTGELFFGEGSRLTVL.

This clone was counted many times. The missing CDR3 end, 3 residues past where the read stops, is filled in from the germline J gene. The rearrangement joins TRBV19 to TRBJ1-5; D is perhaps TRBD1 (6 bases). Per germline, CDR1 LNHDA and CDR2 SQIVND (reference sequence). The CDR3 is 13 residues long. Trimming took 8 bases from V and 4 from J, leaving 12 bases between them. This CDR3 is CASGPDRNQPQHF. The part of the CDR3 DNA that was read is TGTGCCAGTGGACCCGACAGGAATCAGCCC.

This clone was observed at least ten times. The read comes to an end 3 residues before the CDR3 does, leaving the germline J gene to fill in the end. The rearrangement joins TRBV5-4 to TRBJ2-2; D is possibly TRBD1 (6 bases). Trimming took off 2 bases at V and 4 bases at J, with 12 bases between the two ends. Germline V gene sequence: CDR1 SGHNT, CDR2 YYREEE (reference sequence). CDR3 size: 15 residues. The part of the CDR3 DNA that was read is TGTGCCAGCAGCTTTTGGACAGCGAGCACCGGGGAG. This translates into CASSFWTASTGE. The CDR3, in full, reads CASSFWTASTGELFF.

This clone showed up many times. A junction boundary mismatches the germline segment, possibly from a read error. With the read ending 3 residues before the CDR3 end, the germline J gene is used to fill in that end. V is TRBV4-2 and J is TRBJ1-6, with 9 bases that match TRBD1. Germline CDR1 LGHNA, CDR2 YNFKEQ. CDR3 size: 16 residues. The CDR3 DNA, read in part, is TGCGCCAGCAGCCAAGACCCTGGACAGGGGCGAGAACCC. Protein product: CASSQDPGQGREP. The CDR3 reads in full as CASSQDPGQGREPLHF.

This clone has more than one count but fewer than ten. The CDR3 bases that were read are TGTGCCAGCAGCTTAGATACAATAAACGAG. Its protein is CASSLDTINE. The CDR3 in its entirety is CASSLDTINEQYF. The V and J genes are TRBV11-3 and TRBJ2-7; D remains unclear. Sequencing ends 3 residues short of the CDR3 end; the germline J gene provides the rest. V was pared by 0 bases and J by 5 bases, with 8 bases between. Germline CDR1 is SGHNT and CDR2 is YENEEA. The CDR3 has 13 amino acids.

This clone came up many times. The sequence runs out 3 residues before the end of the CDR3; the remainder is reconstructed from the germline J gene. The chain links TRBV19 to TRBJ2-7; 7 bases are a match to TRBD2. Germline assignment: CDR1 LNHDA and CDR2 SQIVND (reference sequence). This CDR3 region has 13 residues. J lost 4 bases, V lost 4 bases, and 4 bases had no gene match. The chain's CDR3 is CASSTTGGYEQYF. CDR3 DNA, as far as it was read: TGTGCCAGTAGTACTACGGGGGGTTACGAG.

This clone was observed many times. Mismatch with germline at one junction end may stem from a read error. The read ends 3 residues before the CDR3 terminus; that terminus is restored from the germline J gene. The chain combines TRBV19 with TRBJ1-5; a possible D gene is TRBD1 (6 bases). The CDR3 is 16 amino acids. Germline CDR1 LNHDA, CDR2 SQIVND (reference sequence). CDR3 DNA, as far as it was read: TGTGCCAGCAGTACCAGGGACATTTATAGCAATCAGCCC. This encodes CASSTRDIYSNQP. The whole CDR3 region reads CASSTRDIYSNQPQHF.

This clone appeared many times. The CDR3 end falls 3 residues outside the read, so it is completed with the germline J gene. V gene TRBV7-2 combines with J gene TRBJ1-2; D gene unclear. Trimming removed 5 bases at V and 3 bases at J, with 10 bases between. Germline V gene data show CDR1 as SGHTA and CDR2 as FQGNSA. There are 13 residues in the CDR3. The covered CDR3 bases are TGTGCCAGCAGCCCCCCCAGTTACTATGGC. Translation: CASSPPSYYG. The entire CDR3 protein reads CASSPPSYYGYTF. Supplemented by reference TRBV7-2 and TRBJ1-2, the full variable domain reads GAGVSQSPSNKVTEKGKDVELRCDPISGHTALYWYRQSLGQGLEFLIYFQGNSAPDKSGLPSDRFSAERTGGSVSTLTIQRTQQEDSAVYLCASSPPSYYGYTFGSGTRLTVV.

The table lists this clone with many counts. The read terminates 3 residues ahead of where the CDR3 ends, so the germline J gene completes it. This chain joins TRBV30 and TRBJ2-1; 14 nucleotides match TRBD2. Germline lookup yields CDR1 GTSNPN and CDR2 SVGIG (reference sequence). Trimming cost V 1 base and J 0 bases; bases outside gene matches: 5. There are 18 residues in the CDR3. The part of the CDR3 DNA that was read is TGTGCCTGGAGTGCCTTGGGGACTAGCGGGAGCTCCTACAATGAG. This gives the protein CAWSALGTSGSSYNE. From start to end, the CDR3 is CAWSALGTSGSSYNEQFF.

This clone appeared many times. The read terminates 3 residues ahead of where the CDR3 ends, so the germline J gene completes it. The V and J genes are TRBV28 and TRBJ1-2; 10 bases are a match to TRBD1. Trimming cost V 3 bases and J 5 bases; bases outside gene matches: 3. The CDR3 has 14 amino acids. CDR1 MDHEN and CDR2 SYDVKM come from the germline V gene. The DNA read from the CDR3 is TGTGCCAGCAGTTTGGGGGGACAGGGGTATGGC. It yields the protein CASSLGGQGYG. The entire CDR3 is CASSLGGQGYGYTF.

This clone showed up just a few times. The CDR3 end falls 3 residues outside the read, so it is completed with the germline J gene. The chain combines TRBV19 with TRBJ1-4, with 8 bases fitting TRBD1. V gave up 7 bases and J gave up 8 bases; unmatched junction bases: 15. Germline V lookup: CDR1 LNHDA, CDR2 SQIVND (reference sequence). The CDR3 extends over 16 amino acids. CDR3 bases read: TGTGCCAGTACAGCCATGACAGGGGCCGCAGAGGAAAAA. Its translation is CASTAMTGAAEEK. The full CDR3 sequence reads CASTAMTGAAEEKLFF. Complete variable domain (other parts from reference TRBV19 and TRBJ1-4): DGGITQSPKYLFRKEGQNVTLSCEQNLNHDAMYWYRQDPGQGLRLIYYSQIVNDFQKGDIAEGYSVSREKKESFPLTVTSAQKNPTAFYLCASTAMTGAAEEKLFFGSGTQLSVL.

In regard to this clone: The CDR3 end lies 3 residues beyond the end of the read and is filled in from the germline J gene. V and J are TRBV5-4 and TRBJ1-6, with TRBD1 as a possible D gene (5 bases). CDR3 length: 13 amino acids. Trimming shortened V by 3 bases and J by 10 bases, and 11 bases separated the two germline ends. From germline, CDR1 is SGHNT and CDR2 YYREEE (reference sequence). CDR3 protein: CASSSTGKSPLHF. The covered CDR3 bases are TGTGCCAGCAGCTCAACAGGAAAGTCACCC.

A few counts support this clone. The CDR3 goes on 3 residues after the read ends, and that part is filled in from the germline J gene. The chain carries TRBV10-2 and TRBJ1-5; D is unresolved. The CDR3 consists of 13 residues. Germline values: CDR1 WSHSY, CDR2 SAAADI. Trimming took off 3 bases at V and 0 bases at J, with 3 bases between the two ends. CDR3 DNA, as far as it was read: TGCGCCAGCAGTGACTTTAGCAATCAGCCC. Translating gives CASSDFSNQP. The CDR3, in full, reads CASSDFSNQPQHF.